The rows below give T cell receptor beta chains drawn from one sample of a study of cytomegalovirus exposure and HLA in healthy donors. The assay was immunoSEQ multiplex PCR, and TCRdb's table has in-frame clones only and misses some. The table lists about 110,000 clones, roughly 90% of them singletons. Sequenced: PBMCs. The receptors were gathered from a woman between 25 and 40 years old in good health and CMV-seropositive. Both conserved end residues are part of each CDR3. Fields, in order: D gene, V gene, clone size, J gene, CDR3 protein, CDR3 DNA. D genes are given only for firm matches. A clone size is listed for some rows: how often the clone was seen (once, few, many), or a class if it is expanded.

TRBD1	TRBV11-2	-	TRBJ2-7	CASSLDLERWTGRGLYEQYF	TGTGCCAGCAGCTTAGATCTCGAGAGGTGGACAGGGAGAGGACTATACGAGCAGTACTTC
-	TRBV15	-	TRBJ2-2	CATSRPGTGELFF	TGTGCCACCAGCAGACCGGGGACCGGGGAGCTGTTTTTT
-	TRBV11-2	-	TRBJ2-3	CASSSHTDTQYF	TGTGCCAGCAGCTCCCATACAGATACGCAGTATTTT
-	TRBV28	few	TRBJ1-5	CASRHRVRNQPQHF	TGTGCCAGCCGCCACAGGGTCCGGAATCAGCCCCAGCATTTT
-	TRBV9	-	TRBJ2-3	CASSAEGVSTDTQYF	TGTGCCAGCAGCGCCGAGGGGGTTAGCACAGATACGCAGTATTTT
-	TRBV4-3	-	TRBJ2-3	CASSQDSAGTSPQYF	TGCGCCAGCAGCCAAGACTCCGCCGGGACTTCCCCCCAGTATTTT
-	TRBV19	-	TRBJ1-2	CASSAGPSFGYTF	TGTGCCAGTAGTGCAGGGCCCAGTTTCGGCTACACCTTC
TRBD1	TRBV9	-	TRBJ2-5	CASSQTGQGTETQYF	TGTGCCAGCAGCCAAACCGGACAGGGGACGGAGACCCAGTACTTC
TRBD1	TRBV28	-	TRBJ1-1	CASSLTGTNTEAFF	TGTGCCAGCAGTCTGACAGGGACGAACACTGAAGCTTTCTTT
-	TRBV5-1	-	TRBJ2-5	CASSLVAGLETQYF	TGCGCCAGCAGCTTGGTGGCAGGGTTAGAGACCCAGTACTTC
-	TRBV28	-	TRBJ2-1	CASSFPPGSEQFF	TGTGCCAGCAGCTTTCCTCCGGGGTCTGAGCAGTTCTTC
TRBD2	TRBV28	-	TRBJ2-5	CASSSGPSGEETQYF	TGTGCCAGCAGTTCTGGTCCTAGCGGGGAGGAGACCCAGTACTTC
-	TRBV5-4	-	TRBJ2-5	CASSVRDQETQYF	TGTGCCAGCAGCGTCCGGGACCAAGAGACCCAGTACTTC
-	TRBV30	-	TRBJ2-7	CAWSAGGDSYEQYF	TGTGCCTGGAGTGCTGGGGGCGACTCCTACGAGCAGTACTTC
TRBD2	TRBV27	-	TRBJ2-1	CASSLAGGPRRDEQFF	TGTGCCAGCAGTTTAGCGGGGGGGCCTCGAAGGGATGAGCAGTTCTTC
-	TRBV4-3	once	TRBJ1-4	CASSQEREVKLFF	TGCGCCAGCAGCCAAGAACGGGAGGTGAAACTGTTTTTT
-	TRBV7-9	-	TRBJ1-2	CASSSAGFYGYTF	TGTGCCAGCAGCTCCGCAGGGTTTTATGGCTACACCTTC
TRBD2	TRBV6-5	-	TRBJ2-2	CASSYRLAGELFF	TGTGCCAGCAGTTACCGACTAGCAGGGGAGCTGTTTTTT
-	TRBV9	-	TRBJ2-3	CASSVGPFSTDTQYF	TGTGCCAGCAGCGTAGGGCCCTTTTCCACAGATACGCAGTATTTT
TRBD1	TRBV27	-	TRBJ2-1	CASSSTAGTGGPYNEQFF	TGTGCCAGCAGCTCCACTGCCGGGACAGGGGGGCCCTACAATGAGCAGTTCTTC
-	TRBV5-1	-	TRBJ2-7	CASSLASSYEQYF	TGCGCCAGCAGCTTGGCCAGCTCCTACGAGCAGTACTTC
TRBD1	TRBV4-3	-	TRBJ1-1	CASSQEVFRTGINTEAFF	TGCGCCAGCAGCCAAGAAGTGTTTAGGACAGGAATAAACACTGAAGCTTTCTTT
-	TRBV6-5	-	TRBJ1-3	CASRTASGNTIYF	TGTGCCAGCAGGACAGCCTCTGGAAACACCATATATTTT
TRBD2	TRBV5-4	-	TRBJ2-1	CASSLSGSGYNEQFF	TGTGCCAGCAGCTTGAGCGGGAGTGGCTACAATGAGCAGTTCTTC
-	TRBV18	-	TRBJ1-1	CASSPRTEGTEAFF	TGTGCCAGCTCACCACGGACAGAGGGCACTGAAGCTTTCTTT
TRBD2	TRBV10-1	once	TRBJ2-7	CASSELGAGNEQYF	TGCGCCAGCAGTGAGTTGGGAGCGGGGAACGAGCAGTACTTC
TRBD1	TRBV13	-	TRBJ2-5	CASSLAYGTGGQGETQYF	TGTGCCAGCAGCTTAGCTTACGGGACAGGGGGTCAAGGGGAGACCCAGTACTTC
-	TRBV6-5	-	TRBJ1-2	CASSYDPRGGYTF	TGTGCCAGCAGTTACGACCCCCGAGGGGGCTACACCTTC
TRBD1	TRBV5-6	-	TRBJ2-7	CASSPGGQGAGSYEQYF	TGTGCCAGCAGCCCAGGGGGACAGGGGGCGGGTTCCTACGAGCAGTACTTC
-	TRBV5-1	-	TRBJ2-3	CASSLGRDSDTQYF	TGCGCCAGCAGCTTGGGTAGGGACTCAGATACGCAGTATTTT
-	TRBV5-1	-	TRBJ2-7	CASSRGTTEDYEQYF	TGCGCCAGCAGTCGCGGGACGACAGAAGACTACGAGCAGTACTTC
-	TRBV9	-	TRBJ1-5	CASSFTSDSGNQPQHF	TGTGCCAGCAGCTTTACCTCGGACAGTGGCAATCAGCCCCAGCATTTT
TRBD2	TRBV4-3	-	TRBJ2-2	CASSIRTSSNTGELFF	TGCGCCAGCAGCATTCGGACTAGCAGCAACACCGGGGAGCTGTTTTTT
TRBD1	TRBV19	-	TRBJ2-7	CASSTSGTGFYEQYF	TGTGCCAGTAGTACCTCAGGGACAGGGTTCTACGAGCAGTACTTC
TRBD1	TRBV5-8	-	TRBJ1-4	CASSVGQGTTNEKLFF	TGTGCCAGCAGCGTGGGACAGGGTACAACTAATGAAAAACTGTTTTTT
TRBD1	TRBV13	once	TRBJ2-2	CASSPPGQGDTGELFF	TGTGCCAGCAGTCCTCCGGGACAGGGGGACACCGGGGAGCTGTTTTTT
TRBD1	TRBV27	-	TRBJ2-7	CASSLWGQGGYEQYF	TGTGCCAGCAGTTTATGGGGACAGGGAGGATACGAGCAGTACTTC
-	TRBV4-2	-	TRBJ2-1	CASSRDSSEQFF	TGTGCCAGCAGCCGAGACTCTTCTGAGCAGTTCTTC
TRBD1	TRBV10-3	-	TRBJ1-4	CAISESGQGPGKLFF	TGTGCCATCAGTGAGTCTGGACAGGGCCCCGGAAAACTGTTTTTT
-	TRBV20-1	-	TRBJ1-1	CSAYREEAFF	TGCAGTGCCTACAGGGAAGAAGCTTTCTTT
TRBD1	TRBV11-3	-	TRBJ2-3	CASSPRQGATDTQYF	TGTGCCAGCAGCCCTCGACAGGGGGCCACAGATACGCAGTATTTT
TRBD1	TRBV30	-	TRBJ1-2	CAWRQGANNYGYTF	TGTGCCTGGCGACAGGGGGCGAATAACTATGGCTACACCTTC
-	TRBV7-2	-	TRBJ2-2	CASSSPTRSNTGELFF	TGTGCCAGCAGCTCCCCAACTAGGTCGAACACCGGGGAGCTGTTTTTT
TRBD2	TRBV10-3	-	TRBJ2-1	CAIGAGTSGVYNEQFF	TGTGCCATCGGGGCTGGAACTAGCGGGGTTTACAATGAGCAGTTCTTC
-	TRBV4-2	-	TRBJ2-7	CASSQDLAGKNYEQYF	TGTGCCAGCAGCCAAGATTTGGCAGGTAAAAACTACGAGCAGTACTTC
-	TRBV28	once	TRBJ2-1	CASSVSEIGTGNEQFF	TGTGCCAGCAGTGTCAGTGAAATCGGTACAGGCAATGAGCAGTTCTTC
-	TRBV15	-	TRBJ2-3	CATSILPGHPPDTQYF	TGTGCCACCAGCATTCTTCCGGGACACCCTCCCGATACGCAGTATTTT
-	TRBV7-9	-	TRBJ2-7	CASNNKGGPEQYF	TGTGCCAGCAACAATAAGGGGGGGCCCGAGCAGTACTTC
TRBD2	TRBV15	-	TRBJ2-3	CATSGGRGLASDTQYF	TGTGCCACCAGCGGGGGGAGGGGACTAGCGTCGGATACGCAGTATTTT
TRBD2	TRBV6-7	-	TRBJ2-5	CASSWGLAGEVEETQYF	TGTGCCAGCAGTTGGGGACTAGCGGGAGAGGTGGAAGAGACCCAGTACTTC